The rows below give T cell receptor beta chains drawn from one sample of a study of blood T cell repertoires in COVID-19. Assay: immunoSEQ multiplex PCR; the TCRdb copy retains only in-frame clones and omits some. The table records about 190,000 clones, around nine tenths of them present only once. Sequenced sample: peripheral blood. The receptor source for this set is a woman under 30 who had recovered from COVID-19. CDR3s include the opening cysteine and the closing phenylalanine or tryptophan. D genes are given only for firm matches. The listing skips clone size in some rows; elsewhere it reads once, few, many or a size class.

v_gene	abundance	d_gene	j_gene	CDR3aa	CDR3nt
TRBV3-1/TRBV3-2	-	TRBD1	TRBJ1-2	CASSQDRGLTRGDRGPNYGYTF	TGTGCCAGCAGCCAAGATCGGGGACTTACGAGGGGGGACAGGGGGCCTAACTATGGCTACACCTTC
TRBV5-6	-	TRBD1	TRBJ1-2	CASSSLDRDITF	TGTGCCAGCAGCTCCTTAGACAGGGATATCACCTTC
TRBV4-1	-	TRBD2	TRBJ2-5	CASSQGTSGETQYF	TGCGCCAGCAGCCAAGGGACTAGCGGGGAGACCCAGTACTTC
TRBV5-1	-	-	TRBJ1-2	CASSWGGYGYTF	TGCGCCAGCAGCTGGGGGGGCTATGGCTACACCTTC
TRBV19	-	-	TRBJ1-5	CASRTSTVSNQPQHF	TGTGCCAGTAGGACGAGCACAGTAAGCAATCAGCCCCAGCATTTT
TRBV9	-	TRBD2	TRBJ2-1	CASHMGLADYNEQFF	TGTGCCAGCCACATGGGACTAGCGGATTACAATGAGCAGTTCTTC
TRBV5-4	-	TRBD1	TRBJ2-3	CASSPTGVDTQYF	TGTGCCAGCAGCCCCACAGGGGTAGATACGCAGTATTTT
TRBV5-1	once	TRBD2	TRBJ2-5	CASSPRGGDETQYF	TGCGCCAGCAGCCCGCGCGGGGGGGATGAGACCCAGTACTTC
TRBV19	few	-	TRBJ1-6	CASSQGQIYNSPLHF	TGTGCCAGTAGCCAAGGACAGATCTATAATTCACCCCTCCACTTT
TRBV18	-	TRBD1	TRBJ1-1	CASSPGQINTEAFF	TGTGCCAGCTCACCGGGACAGATAAACACTGAAGCTTTCTTT
TRBV7-9	-	-	TRBJ2-2	CASSWYSGPGELFF	TGTGCCAGCAGCTGGTATAGCGGCCCCGGGGAGCTGTTTTTT
TRBV5-6	-	TRBD1	TRBJ2-2	CASSVTGGYTGELFF	TGTGCCAGCAGCGTGACAGGGGGTTACACCGGGGAGCTGTTTTTT
TRBV7-6	-	-	TRBJ2-7	CASSWLGSDHDEQYF	TGTGCCAGCAGTTGGCTAGGTAGCGATCATGACGAGCAGTACTTC
TRBV5-4	-	-	TRBJ2-5	CASSPGLKETQYF	TGTGCCAGCAGCCCAGGACTGAAAGAGACCCAGTACTTC
TRBV7-2	-	TRBD1	TRBJ2-7	CASSREGGTGGYEQYF	TGTGCCAGCAGCCGCGAGGGGGGGACAGGGGGCTACGAGCAGTACTTC
TRBV19	-	TRBD1	TRBJ1-1	CASSIRQGRPEAFF	TGTGCCAGTAGTATTCGACAGGGCCGGCCTGAAGCTTTCTTT
TRBV7-3	-	TRBD1	TRBJ1-2	CASSLTGTGVGYGYTF	TGTGCCAGCAGCTTAACGGGGACAGGGGTGGGCTATGGCTACACCTTC
TRBV5-1	-	TRBD1	TRBJ1-1	CASSRRQGANTEAFF	TGCGCCAGCAGCAGAAGACAGGGGGCTAACACTGAAGCTTTCTTT
TRBV29-1	-	TRBD1	TRBJ1-1	CSAPGTGVFEAFF	TGCAGCGCCCCCGGGACAGGGGTGTTTGAAGCTTTCTTT
TRBV6-4	few	-	TRBJ2-1	CASSDSIRDSIIKQFF	TGTGCCAGCAGTGACTCGATAAGAGACTCTATAATTAAGCAGTTCTTC
TRBV3-1/TRBV3-2	-	TRBD1	TRBJ2-1	CASWTGMQFF	TGTGCCAGCTGGACAGGGATGCAGTTCTTC
TRBV6-5	-	-	TRBJ1-2	CASSSLGQTINYGYTF	TGTGCCAGCAGTTCGTTAGGACAGACAATTAACTATGGCTACACCTTC
TRBV6-5	-	-	TRBJ1-2	CASSSNYGYTF	TGTGCCAGCAGCTCTAACTATGGCTACACCTTC
TRBV2	once	TRBD1	TRBJ1-4	CASHPGQGAEKLFF	TGTGCCAGCCACCCGGGACAGGGGGCTGAGAAACTGTTTTTT
TRBV7-3	-	TRBD2	TRBJ2-1	CASSLSSGSRYNEQFF	TGTGCCAGCAGCCTATCTAGCGGGAGTAGGTACAATGAGCAGTTCTTC
TRBV18	-	TRBD1	TRBJ1-3	CASSLTTGTDHSGNTIYF	TGTGCCAGCTCACTCACGACCGGGACAGACCACTCTGGAAACACCATATATTTT
TRBV5-8	-	-	TRBJ1-3	CASSLQGLTSGNTIYF	TGTGCCAGCAGCTTGCAGGGGCTAACCTCTGGAAACACCATATATTTT
TRBV4-1	-	-	TRBJ2-1	CASSQGDFTSEQFF	TGCGCCAGCAGCCAAGGGGATTTCACTAGTGAGCAGTTCTTC
TRBV4-3	-	TRBD2	TRBJ2-1	CASSQESGRVDEQFF	TGCGCCAGCAGCCAAGAGTCAGGGAGGGTTGATGAGCAGTTCTTC
TRBV3-1/TRBV3-2	few	TRBD2	TRBJ2-1	CASSQREGIYNEQFF	TGTGCCAGCAGCCAGCGGGAGGGGATCTACAATGAGCAGTTCTTC
TRBV30	-	-	TRBJ1-6	CAWSVGGSPLHF	TGTGCCTGGAGTGTAGGGGGTTCACCCCTCCACTTT
TRBV27	-	TRBD2	TRBJ2-3	CASSLSTSGKGTDTQYF	TGTGCCAGCAGTTTGTCGACTAGCGGGAAGGGCACAGATACGCAGTATTTT
TRBV6-5	-	TRBD1	TRBJ1-1	CASSPWTGTNTEAFF	TGTGCCAGCAGCCCCTGGACAGGCACGAACACTGAAGCTTTCTTT
TRBV28	-	TRBD2	TRBJ2-5	CASSGLRLASLRETQYF	TGTGCCAGCAGTGGATTAAGACTAGCGAGCCTCAGAGAGACCCAGTACTTC
TRBV3-1/TRBV3-2	-	TRBD1	TRBJ2-3	CATTTPTGGTDTQYF	TGTGCCACGACCACCCCGACAGGGGGGACAGATACGCAGTATTTT
TRBV6-1	few	-	TRBJ2-1	CASSELSGVNEQFF	TGTGCCAGCAGTGAGTTATCAGGGGTCAATGAGCAGTTCTTC
TRBV14	once	TRBD1	TRBJ2-4	CASSQTGSAKNIQYF	TGTGCCAGCAGCCAGACAGGGTCCGCCAAAAACATTCAGTACTTC
TRBV11-3	-	-	TRBJ1-1	CASSLSGPNTEAFF	TGTGCCAGCAGCTTAAGCGGACCGAACACTGAAGCTTTCTTT
TRBV24-1	-	-	TRBJ1-2	CATSEVDSYGYTF	TGTGCCACCAGTGAGGTTGACAGCTATGGCTACACCTTC
TRBV27	-	-	TRBJ1-4	CASSLTAPRARANEKLFF	TGTGCCAGCAGTTTAACGGCCCCGAGGGCGCGAGCTAATGAAAAACTGTTTTTT
TRBV9	-	-	TRBJ2-1	CASSVGPERQEQFF	TGTGCCAGCAGCGTGGGTCCGGAGCGCCAAGAGCAGTTCTTC
TRBV27	-	-	TRBJ2-1	CASSLYRARNEQFF	TGTGCCAGCAGTTTATACAGGGCCCGCAATGAGCAGTTCTTC